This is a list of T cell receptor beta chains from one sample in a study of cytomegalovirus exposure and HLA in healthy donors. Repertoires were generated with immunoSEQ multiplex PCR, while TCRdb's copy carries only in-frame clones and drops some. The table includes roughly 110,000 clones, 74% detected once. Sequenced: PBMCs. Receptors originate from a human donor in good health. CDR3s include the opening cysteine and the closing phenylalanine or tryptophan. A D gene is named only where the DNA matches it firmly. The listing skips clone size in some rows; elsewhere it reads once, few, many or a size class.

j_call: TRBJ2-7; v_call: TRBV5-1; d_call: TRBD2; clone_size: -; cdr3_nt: TGCGCCAGCAGCACCGGCCTACTAGCGGGAGGATCCTACGAGCAGTACTTC; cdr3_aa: CASSTGLLAGGSYEQYF
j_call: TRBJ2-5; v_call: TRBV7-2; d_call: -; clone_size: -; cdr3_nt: TGTGCCAGCAGCTTACCGGGGGGCGGAGAGACCCAGTACTTC; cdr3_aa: CASSLPGGGETQYF
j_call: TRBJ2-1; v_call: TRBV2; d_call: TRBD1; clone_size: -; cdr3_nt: TGTGCCAGCAGTGGGGGACAGGGGTACAATGAGCAGTTCTTC; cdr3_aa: CASSGGQGYNEQFF
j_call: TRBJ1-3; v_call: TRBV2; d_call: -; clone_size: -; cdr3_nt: TGTGCCAGCAGGATACAGGGTTTGTCGGGAAACACCATATATTTT; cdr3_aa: CASRIQGLSGNTIYF
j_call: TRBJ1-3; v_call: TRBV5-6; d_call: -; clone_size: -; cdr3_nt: TGTGCCAGCAGCCTGGGGACTGGAGCCTATAGCTCTGGAAACACCATATATTTT; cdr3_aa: CASSLGTGAYSSGNTIYF
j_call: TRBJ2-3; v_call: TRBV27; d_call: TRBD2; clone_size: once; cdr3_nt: TGTGCCAGCAGTTTAGGTCTAGCGGCTAGCACAGATACGCAGTATTTT; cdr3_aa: CASSLGLAASTDTQYF
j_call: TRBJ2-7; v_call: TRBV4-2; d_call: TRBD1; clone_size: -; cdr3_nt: TGTGCCAGCAGCCAAGAGGACAGGGGTGGCGAGCAGTACTTC; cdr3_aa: CASSQEDRGGEQYF
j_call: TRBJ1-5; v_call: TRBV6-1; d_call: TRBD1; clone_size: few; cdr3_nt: TGTGCCAGCAGTGAAGGAACAGGGGGAGCTTCCCAGCATTTT; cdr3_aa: CASSEGTGGASQHF
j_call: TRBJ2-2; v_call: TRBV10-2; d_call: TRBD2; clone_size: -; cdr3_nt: TGCGCCAGTACAATAGCGGGAGGGGGTACCGGGGAGCTGTTTTTT; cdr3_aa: CASTIAGGGTGELFF
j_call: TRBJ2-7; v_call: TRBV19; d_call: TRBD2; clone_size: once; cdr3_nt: TGTGCCAGTAGTATCGGACTAGCGGGGACCTACGAGCAGTACTTC; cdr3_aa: CASSIGLAGTYEQYF
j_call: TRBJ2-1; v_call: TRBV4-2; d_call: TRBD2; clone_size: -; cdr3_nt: TGTGCCAGCAGCCAAGCGGGGACTAGCGGGAGGCTACACAATGAGCAGTTCTTC; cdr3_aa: CASSQAGTSGRLHNEQFF
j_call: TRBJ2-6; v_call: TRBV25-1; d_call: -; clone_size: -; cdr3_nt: TGTGCCAGCAGTGAAGGAGGGGCTGGGGCCAACGTCCTGACTTTC; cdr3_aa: CASSEGGAGANVLTF
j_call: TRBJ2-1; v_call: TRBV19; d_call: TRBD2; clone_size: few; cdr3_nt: TGTGCCAGTAGTATGAGCCGCGGGAGTTTCAACAATGAGCAGTTCTTC; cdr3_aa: CASSMSRGSFNNEQFF
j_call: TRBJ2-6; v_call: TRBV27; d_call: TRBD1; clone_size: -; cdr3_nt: TGTGCCAGCAGTCCGAGGACAGGGTGGGGGGAAATCTCTGGGGCCAACGTCCTGACTTTC; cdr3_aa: CASSPRTGWGEISGANVLTF
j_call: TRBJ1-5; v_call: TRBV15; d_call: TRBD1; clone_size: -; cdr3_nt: TGTGCCACCAGCTTTGGGACAGGGGGAAATCAGCCCCAGCATTTT; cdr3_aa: CATSFGTGGNQPQHF
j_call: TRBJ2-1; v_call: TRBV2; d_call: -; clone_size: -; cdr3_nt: TGTGCCAGCAGTGGTTGGGGAGAATACAATGAGCAGTTCTTC; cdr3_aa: CASSGWGEYNEQFF
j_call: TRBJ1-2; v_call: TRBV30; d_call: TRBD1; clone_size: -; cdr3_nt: TGTGCCTCAGCTAGACAGGGGAATGCCTATGGCTACACCTTC; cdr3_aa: CASARQGNAYGYTF
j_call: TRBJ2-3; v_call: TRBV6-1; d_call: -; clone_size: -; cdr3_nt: TGTGCCAGCAGTGTCGCGGATACGCAGTATTTT; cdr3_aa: CASSVADTQYF
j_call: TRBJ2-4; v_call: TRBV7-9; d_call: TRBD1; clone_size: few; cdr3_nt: TGTGCCAGCAGCTCAGACAGGGGGAACAAGAACATTCAGTACTTC; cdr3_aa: CASSSDRGNKNIQYF
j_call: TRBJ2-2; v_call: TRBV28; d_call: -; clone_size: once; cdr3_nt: TGTGCCAGCAGTTTAATACAGGGTGGTTTCACCGGGGAGCTGTTTTTT; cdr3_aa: CASSLIQGGFTGELFF
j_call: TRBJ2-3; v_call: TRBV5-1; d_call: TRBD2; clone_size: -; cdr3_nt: TGCGCCAGCAAAGGGACTAGCGGAAGTGTCGCGCAGTATTTT; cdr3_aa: CASKGTSGSVAQYF
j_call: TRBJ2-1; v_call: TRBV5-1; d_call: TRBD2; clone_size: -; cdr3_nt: TGCGCCAGCAGCTTGATCGGGACTAGGGTAGGGGGTGAGCAGTTCTTC; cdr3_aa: CASSLIGTRVGGEQFF
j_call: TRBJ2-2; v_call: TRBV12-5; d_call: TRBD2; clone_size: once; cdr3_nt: TGTGCTAGTGGCTACTGGCTAGCGGGTGAAACCGGGGAGCTGTTTTTT; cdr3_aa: CASGYWLAGETGELFF
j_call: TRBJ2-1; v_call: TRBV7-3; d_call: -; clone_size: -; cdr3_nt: TGTGCCAGCAGCTTCCAGGGGGGAGGATACAATGAGCAGTTCTTC; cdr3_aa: CASSFQGGGYNEQFF
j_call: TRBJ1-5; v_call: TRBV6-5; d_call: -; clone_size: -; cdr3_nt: TGTGCCAGCAGATCCCGGGGGGCAGGTAGTCAGCCCCAGCATTTT; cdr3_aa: CASRSRGAGSQPQHF
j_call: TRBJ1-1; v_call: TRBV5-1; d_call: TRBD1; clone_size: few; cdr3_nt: TGCGCCAGCAGCAGGTTACAGGGGGGCAACACTGAAGCTTTCTTT; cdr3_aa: CASSRLQGGNTEAFF
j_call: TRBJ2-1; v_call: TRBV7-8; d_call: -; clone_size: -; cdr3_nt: TGTGCCAGCAGCCTCAGAAATGAGCAGTTCTTC; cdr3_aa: CASSLRNEQFF
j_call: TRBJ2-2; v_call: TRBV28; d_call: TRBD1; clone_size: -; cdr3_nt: TGTGCCAGCAGTTTGGGACAGAAATTCACCGGGGAGCTGTTTTTT; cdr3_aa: CASSLGQKFTGELFF
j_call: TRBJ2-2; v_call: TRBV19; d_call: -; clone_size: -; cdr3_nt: TGTGCCAGTAGTATGTATAGCCCCGGCCCACGAGGTTCCGGGGAGCTGTTTTTT; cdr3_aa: CASSMYSPGPRGSGELFF
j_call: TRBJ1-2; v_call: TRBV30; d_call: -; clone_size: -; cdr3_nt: TGTGCCCGGGGAGGGGAAGGGACCAGTGGCTACACCTTC; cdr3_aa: CARGGEGTSGYTF
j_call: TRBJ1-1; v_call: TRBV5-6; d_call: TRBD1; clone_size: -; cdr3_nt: TGTGTCAGCAGCTTCCCACAGGGGTATTCCACTGAAGCTTTCTTT; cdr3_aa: CVSSFPQGYSTEAFF
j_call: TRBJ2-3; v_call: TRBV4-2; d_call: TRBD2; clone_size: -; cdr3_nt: TGTGCCAGCAGCCAGGCCAAGCGGGGGGGCACAGATACGCAGTATTTT; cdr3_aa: CASSQAKRGGTDTQYF
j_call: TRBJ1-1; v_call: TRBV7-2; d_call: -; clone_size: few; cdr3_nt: TGTGCCAGCAGCTTGGGGAGGGGGGGGATTGAAGCTTTCTTT; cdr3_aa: CASSLGRGGIEAFF
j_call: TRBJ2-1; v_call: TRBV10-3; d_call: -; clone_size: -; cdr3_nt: TGTGCCATCAGTGAGTCGCTAGCGACCCACAATGAGCAGTTCTTC; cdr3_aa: CAISESLATHNEQFF
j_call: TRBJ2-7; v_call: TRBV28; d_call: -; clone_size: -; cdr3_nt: TGTGCCAGCGGGCCCTTGGGCGGGGCCGAGCAGTACTTC; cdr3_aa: CASGPLGGAEQYF
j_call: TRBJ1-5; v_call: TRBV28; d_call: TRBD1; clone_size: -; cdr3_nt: TGTGCCAGCAGATGGGACAGGGGGATGGCCAGCAATCAGCCCCAGCATTTT; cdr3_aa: CASRWDRGMASNQPQHF
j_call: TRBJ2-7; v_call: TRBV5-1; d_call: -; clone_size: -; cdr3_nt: TGCGCCAGCAGCTTGGGCGGATACTCCTACGAGCAGTACTTC; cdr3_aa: CASSLGGYSYEQYF
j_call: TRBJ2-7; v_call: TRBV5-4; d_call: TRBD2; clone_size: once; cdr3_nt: TGTGCCAGCAGCGAAGGACTAGCGCGAGATACCTACGAGCAGTACTTC; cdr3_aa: CASSEGLARDTYEQYF
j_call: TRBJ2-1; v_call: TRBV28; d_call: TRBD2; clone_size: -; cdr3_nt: TGTGCCAGCAGTTTACCGGGAGGGCCGTCTGGGCAGTTCTTC; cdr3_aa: CASSLPGGPSGQFF
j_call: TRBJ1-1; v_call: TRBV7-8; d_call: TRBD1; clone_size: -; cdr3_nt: TGTGCCAGCAGTGGGACAGCGAACACTGAAGCTTTCTTT; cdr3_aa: CASSGTANTEAFF